The rows below give T cell receptor beta chains drawn from one sample of a study of siplizumab effects on memory and regulatory T cells. Method: immunoSEQ multiplex PCR; TCRdb's copy keeps in-frame clones and lacks some. The repertoire holds some 120,000 clones, with around 94% as singletons. Sequenced material: non-Treg CD4+ T cells sorted from blood. These receptor sequences come from a human donor in good health. CDR3s include the opening cysteine and the closing phenylalanine or tryptophan. Each record gives: clone size, J gene, V gene, D gene, CDR3 DNA, CDR3 protein. A D gene is named only where the DNA matches it firmly. The size entry is marked missing in some rows and otherwise reads once, few, many or a size class.

clone size: NA; J gene: TRBJ2-5; V gene: TRBV19; D gene: NA; CDR3 DNA: TGTGCCAGTGGACTTCAGGGGTTGGAGACCCAGTACTTC; CDR3 protein: CASGLQGLETQYF
clone size: NA; J gene: TRBJ2-7; V gene: TRBV5-1; D gene: TRBD2; CDR3 DNA: TGCGCCAGCAGCTTGGGACTAGCGGACTTCAAGAGGAACGAGCAGTACTTC; CDR3 protein: CASSLGLADFKRNEQYF
clone size: NA; J gene: TRBJ2-2; V gene: TRBV11-1; D gene: TRBD1; CDR3 DNA: TGTGCCAGCAGCTCATCCGGGACAGTCGACACCGGGGAGCTGTTTTTT; CDR3 protein: CASSSSGTVDTGELFF
clone size: NA; J gene: TRBJ1-1; V gene: TRBV18; D gene: NA; CDR3 DNA: TGTGCCAGCTCACCTCCTGATTCGGCCACTGAAGCTTTCTTT; CDR3 protein: CASSPPDSATEAFF
clone size: NA; J gene: TRBJ1-2; V gene: TRBV4-1; D gene: NA; CDR3 DNA: TGCGCCAGCAGCCGATCCGGGAAAAGAGGGGTTGACTATGGCTACACCTTC; CDR3 protein: CASSRSGKRGVDYGYTF
clone size: NA; J gene: TRBJ2-3; V gene: TRBV5-1; D gene: NA; CDR3 DNA: TGCGCCAGCAGCCCGGAACCCACAGATACGCAGTATTTT; CDR3 protein: CASSPEPTDTQYF
clone size: once; J gene: TRBJ1-2; V gene: TRBV5-1; D gene: TRBD1; CDR3 DNA: TGCGCCAGCAGCTTGGCAGGGGGTGATTATGGCTACACCTTC; CDR3 protein: CASSLAGGDYGYTF
clone size: NA; J gene: TRBJ1-2; V gene: TRBV30; D gene: TRBD1; CDR3 DNA: TGTGCCTGGAGTGGATCGGACAGGGGTGATGGCTACACCTTC; CDR3 protein: CAWSGSDRGDGYTF
clone size: once; J gene: TRBJ1-3; V gene: TRBV10-3; D gene: NA; CDR3 DNA: TGTGCCATCAGTGAGTTTCCTCCAGAGCTGGCTGGAACCATATATTTT; CDR3 protein: CAISEFPPELAGTIYF
clone size: NA; J gene: TRBJ2-7; V gene: TRBV9; D gene: NA; CDR3 DNA: TGTGCCAGCATCGCCTACGAGCAGTACTTC; CDR3 protein: CASIAYEQYF
clone size: NA; J gene: TRBJ2-7; V gene: TRBV4-1; D gene: NA; CDR3 DNA: TGCGCCAGCAGCCAGGGTAACCCAGATTCCTACGAGCAGTACTTC; CDR3 protein: CASSQGNPDSYEQYF
clone size: NA; J gene: TRBJ1-2; V gene: TRBV21-1; D gene: NA; CDR3 DNA: TGTGCCAGCAGCCCAAGGAGAGAGTATGGCTACACCTTC; CDR3 protein: CASSPRREYGYTF
clone size: NA; J gene: TRBJ2-1; V gene: TRBV5-1; D gene: TRBD2; CDR3 DNA: TGCGCCAGCAGCTTGGGACTAGCGTCTTACAATGAGCAGTTCTTC; CDR3 protein: CASSLGLASYNEQFF
clone size: NA; J gene: TRBJ2-5; V gene: TRBV5-1; D gene: TRBD1; CDR3 DNA: TGCGCCAGCAGTATTTGGGGGACAGGAGAAGAGACCCAGTACTTC; CDR3 protein: CASSIWGTGEETQYF